This TCR beta chain was recovered during a study of T cell responses to AZD1222 COVID-19 vaccine. Study overall: The study pooled second doses at about 4 or about 12 weeks. Whole-study findings and limits: Females outnumbered males among donors, who were mostly white British; clonal diversity was possibly underestimated. Reportedly, nearly half of unique spike TCRs recognized epitopes outside B.1.351/B.1.1.7 mutations.

CDR3 length equals 12 residues. The germline CDR1 and CDR2 sequences are MNHEY and SMNVEV (reference sequence). The V gene lost 3 bases and the J gene lost 7 bases, with 10 bases spanning the gap. Regarding this clone: Its antigen remains unknown.

Sequencing was performed with immunoSEQ multiplex PCR; in TCRdb, only in-frame clones are kept and a portion is missing. The sample holds approximately 100,000 clones, approximately 88% seen once. The clonotype originates from an adult in good health. The chain recombines TRBV27 with TRBJ2-7, with a possible D match to TRBD2 (7 bases). The sample consisted of peripheral blood, taken on day 0 of AZD1222 vaccination. This CDR3 is CASSLGGGEQYF. In DNA, the CDR3 is TGTGCCAGCAGTTTGGGAGGGGGGGAGCAGTACTTC.